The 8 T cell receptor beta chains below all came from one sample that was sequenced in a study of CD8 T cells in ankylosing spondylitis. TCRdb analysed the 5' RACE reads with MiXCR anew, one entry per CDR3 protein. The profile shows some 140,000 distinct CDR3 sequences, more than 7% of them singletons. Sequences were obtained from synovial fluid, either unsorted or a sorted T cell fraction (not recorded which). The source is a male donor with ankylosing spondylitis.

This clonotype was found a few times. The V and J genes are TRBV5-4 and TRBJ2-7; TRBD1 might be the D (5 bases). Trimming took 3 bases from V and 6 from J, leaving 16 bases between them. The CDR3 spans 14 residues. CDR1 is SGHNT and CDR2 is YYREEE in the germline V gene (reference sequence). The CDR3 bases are TGTGCCAGCAGCTCCGGACAAGGCCTCTTCGAGCAGTACTTC. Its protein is CASSSGQGLFEQYF.

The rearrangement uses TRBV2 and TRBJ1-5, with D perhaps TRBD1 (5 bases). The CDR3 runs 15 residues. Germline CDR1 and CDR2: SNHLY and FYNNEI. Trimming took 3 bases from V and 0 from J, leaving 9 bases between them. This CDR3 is CASSDRANSNQPQHF. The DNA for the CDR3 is TGTGCCAGCAGTGACAGGGCAAATAGCAATCAGCCCCAGCATTTT.

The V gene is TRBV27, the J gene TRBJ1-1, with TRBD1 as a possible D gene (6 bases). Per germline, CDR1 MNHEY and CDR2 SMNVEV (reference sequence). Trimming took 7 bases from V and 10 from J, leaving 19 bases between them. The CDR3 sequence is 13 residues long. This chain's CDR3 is CASKMDSYTTAFF. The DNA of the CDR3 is TGTGCCAGCAAGATGGACAGCTATACTACAGCTTTCTTT.

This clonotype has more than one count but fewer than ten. The CDR3 is CSASGLGASSYNEQFF. The CDR3 bases are TGCAGTGCTAGTGGATTAGGGGCGAGCTCCTACAATGAGCAGTTCTTC. V and J are TRBV20-1 and TRBJ2-1; tentatively, D is TRBD1 (5 bases). V lost 3 bases, J lost 0 bases, and 15 bases lay in between. The germline V gene has CDR1 DFQATT and CDR2 SNEGSKA (reference sequence). The CDR3 loop spans 16 amino acids.

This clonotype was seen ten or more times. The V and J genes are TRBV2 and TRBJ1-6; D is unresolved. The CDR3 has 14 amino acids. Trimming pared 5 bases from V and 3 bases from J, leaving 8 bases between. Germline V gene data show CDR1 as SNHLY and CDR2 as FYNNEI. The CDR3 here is CASSLSLYNSPLHF. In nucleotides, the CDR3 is TGTGCCAGCAGTCTATCACTCTATAATTCACCCCTCCACTTT.

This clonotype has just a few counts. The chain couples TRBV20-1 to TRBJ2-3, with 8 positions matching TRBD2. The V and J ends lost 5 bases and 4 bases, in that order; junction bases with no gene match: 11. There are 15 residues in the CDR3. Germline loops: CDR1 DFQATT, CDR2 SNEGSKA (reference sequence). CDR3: CSAGAGAGGADTQYF. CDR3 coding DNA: TGCAGTGCTGGGGCCGGGGCGGGGGGCGCAGATACGCAGTATTTT.

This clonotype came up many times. In DNA, the CDR3 is TGTGCCATCAGTAAACGGACAGAACTTAACTACGAGCAGTACTTC. It codes for CAISKRTELNYEQYF. The rearrangement links TRBV10-3 to TRBJ2-7; D is perhaps TRBD1 (6 bases). Germline values: CDR1 ENHRY, CDR2 SYGVKD. V lost 5 bases and J lost 3, with 17 bases in between. The CDR3 sequence is 15 residues long.

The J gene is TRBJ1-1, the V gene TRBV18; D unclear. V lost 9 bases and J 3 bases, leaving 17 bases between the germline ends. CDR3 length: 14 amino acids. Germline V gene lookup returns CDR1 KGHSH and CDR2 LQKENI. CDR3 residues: CASVPYSGYTEAFF. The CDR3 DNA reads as TGTGCCAGTGTCCCCTACTCCGGTTACACTGAAGCTTTCTTT.